The present entry profiles one TCR beta chain with its context. Its antigen is not identified. This specimen comes from a study of cytomegalovirus exposure and HLA in healthy donors. Study context: In a previous analysis, around 110 million unique TCR beta sequences were found from 150 million to 200 million T cells. Overall study results and limits: Later on, a genetic analysis was performed. It linked a missense variant in DCLRE1C with V- and J-gene trimming of TCR beta. Association with HLA alleles at 0.05 false discovery rate was found for some 18,000 TCR beta sequences in a later analysis.

Vbeta (60) and Jbeta (13) primers were used in the PCR. Sequencing used immunoSEQ multiplex PCR; TCRdb keeps in-frame clones, though not all of them. Among 99,000 or so clones listed, 70% to 80% were seen once. Sequencing was done on a sample of PBMCs. The TCR comes from a man under 40 in good health and CMV-seronegative.

The CDR3 here is CASSYSTRVETQYF. CDR3 bases: TGTGCCAGCAGTTACTCAACCAGGGTCGAGACCCAGTACTTC. The chain recombines TRBV6-5 with TRBJ2-5; D possibly corresponds to TRBD1 (5 bases). The CDR3 is made up of 14 amino acids. In germline, CDR1 is MNHEY, CDR2 SVGAGI. V lost 0 bases, J lost 5 bases, and 10 bases lay in between.